Below are 30 T cell receptor beta chains sequenced from a single sample in a study of T-cell memory formation after mild COVID-19. TCRdb re-called the 5' RACE reads with MiXCR, one entry per CDR3 protein. The sample lists 500,000 to 550,000 distinct CDR3 sequences; just over 20% were seen once. The material sequenced was PBMCs or a T cell subset sorted from them (not recorded which). These receptor sequences come from an adult woman who had mild COVID-19 (a few samples of this study predate the infection). Cell type and time point are not known.

V usage is TRBV30 and J usage is TRBJ1-2; a possible D gene is TRBD1 (6 bases). Between the trimmed V and J ends, which lost 4 bases and 4 bases, there was a span of 16 bases. Germline values: CDR1 GTSNPN, CDR2 SVGIG (reference sequence). The CDR3 has 14 residues. DNA for the CDR3: TGTGCCTGGACCCCCCGACAGGCGGGCTATGGCTACACCTTC. It codes for CAWTPRQAGYGYTF.

The chain employs TRBV5-1 and TRBJ2-3; D is unresolved. Germline CDR1 reads SGHRS; CDR2 reads YFSETQ. CDR3 length: 16 amino acids. The V and J ends lost 0 bases and 4 bases respectively, with 15 bases between them. DNA for the CDR3: TGCGCCAGCAGCTTGGCCTTGTTACAGTCCTCAGATACGCAGTATTTT. This sequence encodes CASSLALLQSSDTQYF.

The rearrangement joins TRBV5-1 to TRBJ1-2; D perhaps matches TRBD1 (6 bases). The CDR3 covers 15 residues. CDR1 and CDR2 from the germline V gene are SGHRS and YFSETQ. The V end was cut by 3 bases, the J end by 8 bases, with 20 bases between. For the CDR3, the DNA is TGCGCCAGCAGCTCCTTTACAGGGCCTCCGGGAGGCTACACCTTC. Protein sequence: CASSSFTGPPGGYTF.

V usage is TRBV4-3 and J usage is TRBJ2-1; D is possibly TRBD2 (6 bases). V was shortened by 0 bases and J by 5 bases, with 14 bases between the two germline ends. Per the germline V gene, CDR1 is LGHNA and CDR2 is YSLEER. This CDR3 comprises 16 residues. In DNA, the CDR3 is TGCGCCAGCAGCCAAGAGTGGGCTTCGGGGGACAATGAGCAGTTCTTC. Protein product: CASSQEWASGDNEQFF.

Notes on this clonotype: A much larger clone is a single base away; this may be a read error. The V and J genes are TRBV10-3 and TRBJ2-1; TRBD1 might be the D (6 bases). V lost 10 bases and J lost 0, with 13 bases in between. The CDR3 is made up of 14 amino acids. The germline gives CDR1 ENHRY, CDR2 SYGVKD. The CDR3 DNA sequence: TGTGCCACCAGCTTAGGGGGCTCCTACAATGAGCAGTTCTTC. Translated, it gives CATSLGGSYNEQFF.

The V and J genes are TRBV11-1 and TRBJ1-2; D remains ambiguous. CDR1 SGHAT and CDR2 FQDESV come from the germline V gene (reference sequence). The V gene lost 1 base and the J gene lost 2 bases, with 11 bases spanning the gap. The CDR3 has 15 amino acids. The CDR3 nucleotides are TGTGCCAGCAGCTTAGGTGCTCGGAGGAACTATGGCTACACCTTC. The encoded protein is CASSLGARRNYGYTF.

The chain joins TRBV7-8 to TRBJ1-1; possibly TRBD1 for D (5 bases). The V end lost 1 base, the J end lost 0 bases, and 18 bases lay between the germline ends. Germline values: CDR1 SGHVS, CDR2 FQNEAQ. The CDR3 extends over 18 amino acids. CDR3 in amino acids: CASSLDADLQQVNTEAFF. The CDR3 nucleotides read TGTGCCAGCAGCTTAGATGCTGACCTCCAACAGGTGAACACTGAAGCTTTCTTT.

This chain uses TRBV11-3 with TRBJ1-5; 9 positions agree with TRBD1. With 7 bases clipped from V and 2 bases from J, the junction kept 6 bases outside the gene matches. There are 15 residues in the CDR3. Germline CDR1 is SGHNT and CDR2 is YENEEA. Written as DNA, the CDR3 is TGTGCCAGCAAAGGGGACAGGGTGGGCAATCAGCCCCAGCATTTT. Protein: CASKGDRVGNQPQHF.

A few counts support this clonotype. The J gene is TRBJ2-7, the V gene TRBV6-5; 9 bases are a match to TRBD2. From germline, CDR1 is MNHEY and CDR2 SVGAGI. The CDR3 totals 15 residues. V trimming: 6 bases; J trimming: 6 bases; junction bases outside the gene matches: 12. CDR3 protein: CASSSHGGREFEQYF. CDR3 in DNA: TGTGCCAGCAGCTCCCATGGCGGGAGGGAGTTCGAGCAGTACTTC.

This chain uses TRBV7-9 with TRBJ2-7, with unresolved D. The CDR3 has 12 amino acids. The germline V and J ends were trimmed by 1 base and 6 bases, with 7 bases remaining between them. CDR1 is SEHNR, CDR2 FQNEAQ, per germline (reference sequence). Here the CDR3 DNA reads TGTGCCAGCAGCTTAGGTCACCGCGAGCAGTACTTC. Residues: CASSLGHREQYF.

The CDR3 coding sequence is TGTGCCACCAGTGATTTGGGAAGATCTAACTCCTACAATGAGCAGTTCTTC. Translation: CATSDLGRSNSYNEQFF. This chain joins TRBV24-1 and TRBJ2-1; D is uncertain. Germline CDR1 is KGHDR and CDR2 is SFDVKD. The CDR3 covers 17 residues. Trimming pared 0 bases from V and 0 bases from J, leaving 11 bases between.

The rearrangement uses TRBV7-8 and TRBJ2-1; D remains ambiguous. Germline-derived CDR1 and CDR2 are SGHVS and FQNEAQ. Trimming took 1 base from V and 8 from J, leaving 12 bases between them. This CDR3 is 14 amino acids long. CDR3 DNA sequence: TGTGCCAGCAGCTTAGGGCAGTGGGCGGATGAGCAGTTCTTC. Residues: CASSLGQWADEQFF.

This chain joins TRBV9 and TRBJ2-5, with D unclear. The germline gives CDR1 SGDLS, CDR2 YYNGEE. The CDR3 is 15 amino acids. V was pared by 0 bases and J by 5 bases, with 14 bases between. The CDR3: CASSVGGTLAETQYF. The CDR3 DNA sequence: TGTGCCAGCAGCGTAGGAGGAACCCTGGCGGAGACCCAGTACTTC.

This clonotype was counted only a few times. The chain combines TRBV4-1 with TRBJ2-5; 12 bases fit TRBD2. V shed 4 bases, J shed 5 bases, and the junction held 17 bases outside the gene matches. The CDR3 loop spans 19 amino acids. In germline, CDR1 is MGHRA, CDR2 YSYEKL. This chain's CDR3 is CASSLGNVLAGGTWETQYF. CDR3 nucleotide sequence: TGCGCCAGCAGCCTGGGCAACGTACTAGCGGGGGGCACCTGGGAGACCCAGTACTTC.

In this sample, this clonotype turned up once. V and J are TRBV11-2 and TRBJ2-3; D is uncertain. Trimming shortened V by 4 bases and J by 1 base, and 15 bases separated the two germline ends. This CDR3 is 16 amino acids long. Per germline, CDR1 SGHAT and CDR2 FQNNGV. CDR3 protein: CASSSTRGRGTDTQYF. The CDR3 coding sequence is TGTGCCAGCAGCTCCACGCGAGGTCGTGGCACAGATACGCAGTATTTT.

This clonotype has only a few counts. The chain employs TRBV25-1 and TRBJ2-1; 11 bases map to TRBD2. The CDR3 totals 16 residues. The trim removed 2 bases at V and 4 bases at J, leaving 4 bases unmatched. Germline V gene lookup returns CDR1 MGHDK and CDR2 SYGVNS. CDR3: CASSEVLAGVYNEQFF. Written as DNA, the CDR3 is TGTGCCAGCAGTGAAGTACTAGCGGGAGTTTACAATGAGCAGTTCTTC.

The chain is built from TRBV24-1 and TRBJ2-7, with D perhaps matching TRBD2 (6 bases). This CDR3 is 14 amino acids long. Trimming pared 5 bases from V and 2 bases from J, leaving 12 bases between. Germline assignment: CDR1 KGHDR and CDR2 SFDVKD. CDR3 sequence: CATSVGGAPYEQYF. CDR3 nucleotide sequence: TGTGCCACCAGTGTGGGAGGAGCGCCCTACGAGCAGTACTTC.

The chain links TRBV28 to TRBJ2-5, with a weak D call TRBD2 (5 bases). This CDR3 is 12 amino acids long. The germline gives CDR1 MDHEN, CDR2 SYDVKM. The V and J ends lost 4 bases and 9 bases respectively, with 12 bases between them. The CDR3 bases are TGTGCCAGCAGTTCCCGCCTGGAGGCCCAGTACTTC. Encoded protein: CASSSRLEAQYF.

This clonotype appeared a few times. V gene TRBV29-1 combines with J gene TRBJ2-1; tentative D call: TRBD2 (6 bases). Germline CDR1 SQVTM, CDR2 ANQGSEA. The ends were cut back, 7 bases at V and 7 bases at J, with 14 bases in the middle. This CDR3 contains 12 residues. The CDR3 bases are TGCAGCGCCGTGGGGGGAATGAATGAGCAGTTCTTC. This translates into CSAVGGMNEQFF.

This clonotype was seen a handful of times. The chain links TRBV27 to TRBJ2-6, with D perhaps given as TRBD1 or TRBD2 (5 bases each). CDR3 size: 17 residues. Germline V gene sequence: CDR1 MNHEY, CDR2 SMNVEV (reference sequence). V dropped 8 bases and J dropped 2 bases, with 19 bases sitting between them. CDR3 loop: CASGTLAAGTGANVLTF. The CDR3, as DNA: TGTGCCAGCGGGACGTTAGCAGCCGGGACTGGGGCCAACGTCCTGACTTTC.

This rearrangement joins TRBV12-3 or TRBV12-4 to TRBJ1-1; D perhaps matches TRBD1 (5 bases). The CDR3 is 15 residues long. Trimming pared 6 bases from V and 4 bases from J, leaving 18 bases between. This chain's CDR3 is CASRHQGGMSTEAFF. Written as DNA, the CDR3 is TGTGCCAGCAGACACCAGGGTGGGATGAGCACTGAAGCTTTCTTT.

V is TRBV2 and J is TRBJ2-7; D is uncertain. This CDR3 has 14 residues. V gave up 5 bases and J gave up 2 bases, with 13 bases separating them. The germline V gene encodes CDR1 SNHLY and CDR2 FYNNEI. CDR3 sequence: CASSPRTVPYEQYF. CDR3 in DNA: TGTGCCAGCAGTCCCCGGACGGTTCCCTACGAGCAGTACTTC.

This clonotype was counted only a few times. The chain combines TRBV20-1 with TRBJ2-2; 12 bases line up with TRBD2. From germline, CDR1 is DFQATT and CDR2 SNEGSKA (reference sequence). V gave up 6 bases and J gave up 6 bases; unmatched junction bases: 11. The CDR3 consists of 16 residues. CDR3 protein: CSAPEGLAGGAGELFF. The CDR3 nucleotides read TGCAGTGCCCCAGAGGGCCTAGCGGGGGGGGCCGGGGAGCTGTTTTTT.

In this sample, this clonotype turned up a few times. The chain uses TRBV4-1 and TRBJ2-7; tentatively, D is TRBD1 (6 bases). V lost 0 bases and J lost 0, with 9 bases in between. The CDR3 spans 15 residues. Germline CDR1 reads MGHRA; CDR2 reads YSYEKL. The CDR3: CASSQDGGVSYEQYF. CDR3 nucleotides: TGCGCCAGCAGCCAAGATGGGGGCGTCTCCTACGAGCAGTACTTC.

This clonotype was recorded many times. The rearrangement uses TRBV5-1 and TRBJ2-1; D remains ambiguous. V was cut by 0 bases and J by 4 bases, with 5 bases left in between. Germline lookup yields CDR1 SGHRS and CDR2 YFSETQ. The CDR3 loop spans 13 amino acids. In DNA form, the CDR3 reads TGCGCCAGCAGCTTGGACCCTTACAATGAGCAGTTCTTC. Protein sequence: CASSLDPYNEQFF.

This clonotype was seen only a few times. The chain's CDR3 is CASSLPTAQAFF. The CDR3 coding sequence is TGTGCCAGCAGCCTCCCGACAGCCCAAGCTTTCTTT. The chain uses TRBV7-6 and TRBJ1-1, with TRBD1 as a possible D gene (5 bases). The V gene lost 5 bases and the J gene lost 9 bases, with 13 bases spanning the gap. CDR1 is SGHVS, CDR2 FNYEAQ, per germline. The CDR3 runs 12 residues. Full variable domain (outside the CDR3, taken from reference TRBV7-6 and TRBJ1-1): GAGVSQSPRYKVTKRGQDVALRCDPISGHVSLYWYRQALGQGPEFLTYFNYEAQQDKSGLPNDRFSAERPEGSISTLTIQRTEQRDSAMYRCASSLPTAQAFFGQGTRLTVV.

The chain carries TRBV6-6 and TRBJ2-7; TRBD1 aligns across 7 bases. V trimming: 5 bases; J trimming: 2 bases; junction bases outside the gene matches: 12. Germline V gene lookup returns CDR1 MNHNY and CDR2 SVGAGI (reference sequence). CDR3 length: 16 amino acids. The CDR3 loop is CASSPSSGQLPYEQYF. The CDR3 bases are TGTGCCAGCAGTCCCTCCTCGGGACAGCTTCCCTACGAGCAGTACTTC.

This clonotype has more than one count but fewer than ten. This chain connects TRBV12-3 or TRBV12-4 to TRBJ2-1; 7 nucleotides line up with TRBD2. The V and J ends lost 1 base and 3 bases, in that order; junction bases with no gene match: 3. The CDR3 is 15 residues long. The DNA for the CDR3 is TGTGCCAGCAGTTTAGGGGCTAGCGGCTACAATGAGCAGTTCTTC. It encodes CASSLGASGYNEQFF.

The chain joins TRBV5-1 to TRBJ1-1; D perhaps matches TRBD1 (5 bases). In germline, CDR1 is SGHRS, CDR2 YFSETQ. The CDR3 consists of 11 residues. Trimming stripped 5 bases from V and 6 bases from J, with 8 bases between. CDR3 sequence: CASRAGSEAFF. CDR3 nucleotide sequence: TGCGCCAGCAGGGCAGGGTCTGAAGCTTTCTTT.

This sequence joins TRBV7-9 and TRBJ2-7, with D perhaps matching TRBD1 or TRBD2 (5 bases each). This CDR3 is 15 amino acids long. The V gene's germline CDR1 is SEHNR and CDR2 FQNEAQ (reference sequence). Trimming took 5 bases from V and 2 from J, leaving 16 bases between them. Here the CDR3 reads CASSLASGTPYEQYF. In DNA, the CDR3 is TGTGCCAGCAGCCTCGCCTCCGGGACCCCCTACGAGCAGTACTTC.